The present T cell receptor (beta chain) was sequenced within a study of cytotoxic CD8 clonotypes in ibrutinib-treated CLL. This CDR3 is built from 14 residues. Germline loops: CDR1 SGDLS, CDR2 YYNGEE. V was clipped by 8 bases and J by 0 bases, with 9 bases between them. Data came from immunoSEQ multiplex PCR; TCRdb stores just in-frame clones and leaves some out. Of around 130,000 clones in the sample, roughly 84% were seen once. The receptor comes from a human donor with chronic lymphocytic leukemia. This chain links TRBV9 with TRBJ1-6; D unresolved. Sequences were derived from PBMCs, sampled after 24 months of ibrutinib treatment. The CDR3 DNA follows: TGTGCCAGTCGGGCGAGCTCCTATAATTCACCCCTCCACTTT. It encodes CASRASSYNSPLHF.